These T cell receptor beta chains were read from a single sample in a study of cytomegalovirus exposure and HLA in healthy donors. Clones were read by immunoSEQ multiplex PCR, and TCRdb kept only the in-frame ones, dropping some. The sample lists 150,000 to 200,000 clones, 70% to 80% occurring once. The sample comprised PBMCs. These receptor sequences come from a male donor in good health and CMV-seropositive. CDR3s include the opening cysteine and the closing phenylalanine or tryptophan. A D gene is named only where the DNA matches it firmly. The listing skips clone size in some rows; elsewhere it reads once, few, many or a size class.

>.|TRBJ2-7|TRBD2|TRBV7-2
TGTGCCAGCAGCTTAGTGTCTAGCGGGAGCCCCCCGGGCGAGCAGTACTTC
CASSLVSSGSPPGEQYF
>.|TRBJ1-2|TRBD1|TRBV14
TGTGCCAGCAGCCAAGAGGCCAGGGGGTACTATGGCTACACCTTC
CASSQEARGYYGYTF
>.|TRBJ2-7|TRBD2|TRBV6-5
TGTGCCAGCAGTTTGGGACTAGCGGGATTTCCTCACGAGCAGTACTTC
CASSLGLAGFPHEQYF
>few|TRBJ1-2|.|TRBV9
TGTGCCAGCAGCCCCGACGGATTTGGGCATCGGGGCTACACCTTC
CASSPDGFGHRGYTF
>.|TRBJ1-6|.|TRBV5-5
TGTGCCAGCAGCTTGGGGACAGTAAGCAATTCACCCCTCCACTTT
CASSLGTVSNSPLHF
>.|TRBJ2-6|.|TRBV7-9
TGTGCCAGCAGCCTCAGCGGTGGCTCTGGGGCCAACGTCCTGACTTTC
CASSLSGGSGANVLTF
>.|TRBJ2-7|TRBD1|TRBV18
TGTGCCAGCTCACCCCCGTCGGACAGGCGCTCCTACGAGCAGTACTTC
CASSPPSDRRSYEQYF
>.|TRBJ2-2|.|TRBV19
TGTGCCAGTATTCGGGGGAGCACCGGGGAGCTGTTTTTT
CASIRGSTGELFF
>.|TRBJ2-2|.|TRBV7-7
TGTGCTAGCAGCCAAGACAGCGCCGCGGACACCGGGGAGCTGTTTTTT
CASSQDSAADTGELFF
>.|TRBJ1-4|.|TRBV6-7
TGTGCCAGCAGTTACACGGGTCCTCTTAATGAAAAACTGTTTTTT
CASSYTGPLNEKLFF
>.|TRBJ2-1|TRBD2|TRBV19
TGTGCCAGTAGTACCAGCGGGACCTACGGGAATGAGCAGTTCTTC
CASSTSGTYGNEQFF